This T cell receptor (beta chain) was sequenced during a study of identical twins. Findings and caveats of the study: Fewer insertions characterized abundant cord blood beta clonotypes, whereas memory repertoires showed none.

MiXCR, run by TCRdb on the 5' RACE reads, gives a single entry per CDR3 protein. The table has about 570,000 distinct CDR3 sequences, over 8.5% seen once. Details on this clonotype: Its antigen is unknown.

The V end lost 1 base, the J end lost 5 bases, and 14 bases lay between the germline ends. Per the germline V gene, CDR1 is LGHDT and CDR2 is YNNKEL (reference sequence). The CDR3 runs 15 residues. These sequences were also reported in another study, on yellow fever vaccine responses in identical twins. As that study records: Twins reportedly appeared to share part of their vaccine T cell response while keeping part individual.

This TCR derives from a woman under 30 in good health. The chain employs TRBV3-1 and TRBJ1-2; D is perhaps TRBD1 (5 bases). What was sequenced was PBMCs. The CDR3 coding sequence is TGTGCCAGCAGCCAAGCCGGGGGAGGTTCTTATGGCTACACCTTC. Translated, it gives CASSQAGGGSYGYTF.